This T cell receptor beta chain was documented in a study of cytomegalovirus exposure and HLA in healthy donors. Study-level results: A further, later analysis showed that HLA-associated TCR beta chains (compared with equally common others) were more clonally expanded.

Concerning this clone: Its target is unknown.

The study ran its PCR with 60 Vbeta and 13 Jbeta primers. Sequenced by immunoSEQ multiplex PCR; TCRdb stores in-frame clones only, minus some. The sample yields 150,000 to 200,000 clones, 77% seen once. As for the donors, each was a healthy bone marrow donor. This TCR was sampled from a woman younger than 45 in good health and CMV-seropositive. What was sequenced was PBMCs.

CDR3 amino acids: CASRGLRETQYF. Written as DNA, the CDR3 is TGTGCCAGCAGGGGGCTGCGGGAGACCCAGTACTTC. The chain has TRBV2 and TRBJ2-5, with a weak D call TRBD1 (5 bases). Germline values: CDR1 SNHLY, CDR2 FYNNEI. V lost 6 bases and J 5 bases, leaving 10 bases between the germline ends. CDR3 length equals 12 residues. The whole variable domain, filled in from reference TRBV2 and TRBJ2-5, reads EPEVTQTPSHQVTQMGQEVILRCVPISNHLYFYWYRQILGQKVEFLVSFYNNEISEKSEIFDDQFSVERPDGSNFTLKIRSTKLEDSAMYFCASRGLRETQYFGPGTRLLVL.